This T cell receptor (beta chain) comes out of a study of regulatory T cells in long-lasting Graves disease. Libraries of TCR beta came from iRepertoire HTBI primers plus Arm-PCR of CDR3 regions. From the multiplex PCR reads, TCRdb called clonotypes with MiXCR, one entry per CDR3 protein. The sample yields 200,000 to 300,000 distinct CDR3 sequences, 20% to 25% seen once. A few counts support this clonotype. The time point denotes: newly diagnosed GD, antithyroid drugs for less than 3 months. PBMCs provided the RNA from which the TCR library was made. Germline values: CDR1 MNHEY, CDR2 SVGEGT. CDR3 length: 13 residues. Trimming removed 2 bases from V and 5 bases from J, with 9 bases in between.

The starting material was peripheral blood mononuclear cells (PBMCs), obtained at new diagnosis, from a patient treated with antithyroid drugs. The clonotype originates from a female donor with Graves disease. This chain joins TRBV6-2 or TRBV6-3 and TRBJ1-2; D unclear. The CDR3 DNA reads TGTGCCAGCAGTTACGGAGGAGAATATGGCTACACCTTC. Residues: CASSYGGEYGYTF.